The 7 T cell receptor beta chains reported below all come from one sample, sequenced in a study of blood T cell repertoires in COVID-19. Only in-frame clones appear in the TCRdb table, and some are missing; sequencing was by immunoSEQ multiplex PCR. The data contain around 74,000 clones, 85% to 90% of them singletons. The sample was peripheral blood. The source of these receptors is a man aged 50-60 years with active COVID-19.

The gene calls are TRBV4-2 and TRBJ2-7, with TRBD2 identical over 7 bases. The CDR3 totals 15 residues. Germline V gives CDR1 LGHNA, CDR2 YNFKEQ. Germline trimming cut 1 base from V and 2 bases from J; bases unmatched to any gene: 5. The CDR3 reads CASSQGQREAYEQYF. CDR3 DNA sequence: TGTGCCAGCAGCCAAGGGCAGCGGGAAGCCTACGAGCAGTACTTC.

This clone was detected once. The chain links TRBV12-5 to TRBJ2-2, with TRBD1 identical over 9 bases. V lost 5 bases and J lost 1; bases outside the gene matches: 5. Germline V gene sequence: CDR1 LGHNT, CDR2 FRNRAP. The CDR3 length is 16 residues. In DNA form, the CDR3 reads TGTGCTAGTGGTCTAAACAGGGGGCAGAACACCGGGGAGCTGTTTTTT. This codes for CASGLNRGQNTGELFF.

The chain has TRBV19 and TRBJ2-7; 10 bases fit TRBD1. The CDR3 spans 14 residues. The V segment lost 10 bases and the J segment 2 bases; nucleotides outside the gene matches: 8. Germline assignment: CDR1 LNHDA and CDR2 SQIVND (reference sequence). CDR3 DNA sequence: TGTGCCACCTCCCCCGGGACAGGGGCCTACGAGCAGTACTTC. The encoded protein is CATSPGTGAYEQYF.

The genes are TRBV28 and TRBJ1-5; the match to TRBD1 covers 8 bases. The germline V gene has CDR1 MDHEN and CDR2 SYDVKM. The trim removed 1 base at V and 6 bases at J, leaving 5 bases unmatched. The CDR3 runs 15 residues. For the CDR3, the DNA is TGTGCCAGCAGTTTATTGGACAGGGCTTTTCAGCCCCAGCATTTT. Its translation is CASSLLDRAFQPQHF.

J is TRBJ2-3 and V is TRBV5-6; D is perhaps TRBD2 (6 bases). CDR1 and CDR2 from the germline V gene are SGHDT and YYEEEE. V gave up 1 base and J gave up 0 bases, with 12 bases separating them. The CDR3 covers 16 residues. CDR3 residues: CASSLRRAGSTDTQYF. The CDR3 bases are TGTGCCAGCAGCTTGCGCCGTGCGGGGAGCACAGATACGCAGTATTTT.

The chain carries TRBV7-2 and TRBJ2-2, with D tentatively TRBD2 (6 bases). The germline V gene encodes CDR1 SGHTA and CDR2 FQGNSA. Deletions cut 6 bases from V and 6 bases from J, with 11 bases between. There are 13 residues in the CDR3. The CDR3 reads CASSSTGAGELFF. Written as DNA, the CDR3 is TGTGCCAGCAGTTCCACGGGGGCCGGGGAGCTGTTTTTT.

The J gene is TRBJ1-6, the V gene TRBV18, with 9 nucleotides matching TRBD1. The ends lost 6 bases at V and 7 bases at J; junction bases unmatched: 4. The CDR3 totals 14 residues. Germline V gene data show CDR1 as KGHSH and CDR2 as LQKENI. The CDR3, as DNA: TGTGCCAGCTCCTCCGGGACAGGGAATTCACCCCTCCACTTT. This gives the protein CASSSGTGNSPLHF.